The rows below give T cell receptor beta chains drawn from one sample of a study of blood T cell repertoires in COVID-19. Produced via immunoSEQ multiplex PCR; TCRdb's table is partial and in-frame only. The table has about 230,000 clones, around nine tenths seen once. Material for sequencing was peripheral blood. Receptor source: a woman in her fifties or sixties with acute or convalescent COVID-19. Both conserved end residues are part of each CDR3. D genes are given only for firm matches. For some rows the clone size is stated as once, few or many, or as a class when expanded; others skip it.

CDR3nt	CDR3aa	d_gene	j_gene	v_gene	abundance
TGTGCCAGTAGTCCTTCGGGACAGAGCTCTGGAAACACCATATATTTT	CASSPSGQSSGNTIYF	TRBD1	TRBJ1-3	TRBV19	.
TGTGCCAGCAGCCGGACAGGGGGCGTGGAGACCCAGTACTTC	CASSRTGGVETQYF	TRBD1	TRBJ2-5	TRBV3-1/TRBV3-2	.
TGTGCCAGCAGCTTTTTAGCGGGCAACTACGAGCAGTACTTC	CASSFLAGNYEQYF	TRBD2	TRBJ2-7	TRBV5-5	.
TGTGCCAGCAGCCAAGACCTGGCTCAGGCCTACGAGCAGTACTTC	CASSQDLAQAYEQYF	.	TRBJ2-7	TRBV3-1/TRBV3-2	.
TGTGCCAGTAGTATATTAGGCGGGAGTCCGGTACGTGAGCAGTTCTTC	CASSILGGSPVREQFF	TRBD2	TRBJ2-1	TRBV19	.
TGTGCCATCAAGAAGAGGGAGTACGCTGAAGCTTTCTTT	CAIKKREYAEAFF	.	TRBJ1-1	TRBV6-5	.
TGTGCCAGCAGTTTCCTTAGGGGACAGACTAATGAAAAACTGTTTTTT	CASSFLRGQTNEKLFF	TRBD1	TRBJ1-4	TRBV6-5	.
TGTGCCACCGGGGGGGGGCGGGGCACAGATACGCAGTATTTT	CATGGGRGTDTQYF	TRBD2	TRBJ2-3	TRBV27	.
TGCGCCAGCAGCCGGGACAGCGCTAACTATGGCTACACCTTC	CASSRDSANYGYTF	TRBD1	TRBJ1-2	TRBV4-1	.
TGCGCCAGCAGCCAAGATCTGGGCGGGAGGGCCTTCGAGCAGTACTTC	CASSQDLGGRAFEQYF	TRBD2	TRBJ2-7	TRBV4-3	.
TGTGCCAGCAGTTCTCCCGGGACAGGGGGCCCTGGCGAGCAGTACTTC	CASSSPGTGGPGEQYF	TRBD1	TRBJ2-7	TRBV11-1	.
TGTGCCAGTAGTATCGGTGCCACGGGATCCTATCAGCCCCAGCATTTT	CASSIGATGSYQPQHF	.	TRBJ1-5	TRBV19	once
TGTGCCTGGAGTGGACAGGGGATTGGCGGCTACACCTTC	CAWSGQGIGGYTF	TRBD1	TRBJ1-2	TRBV30	.